The clone carrying this T cell receptor (beta chain) was observed at least ten times. Its antigen is currently unknown. A junction end diverges from the germline sequence, so it may reflect a read error. Germline CDR1 reads SGHRS; CDR2 reads YFSETQ. CDR3 length equals 12 residues. For the second PCR, which ran for about 6 to 11 cycles, a sample-barcoded 5' primer and a J-beta primer mix were used. TCRdb redid the calling of the 5' RACE reads with MiXCR, one entry per CDR3 protein. The sample includes roughly 500,000 distinct CDR3 sequences, 25% to 30% seen only once; the top ten take less than 20%. RNA extraction gave at least 5.5 micrograms of total RNA per sample. The data derive from a study of blood T cells in healthy people across ages. Study-level results: Per million T cells, TCR beta diversity dropped roughly linearly as age increased.

This sequence originates from a woman in her 70s in good health. Specimen: blood. The genes are TRBV5-1 and TRBJ2-5, with unresolved D. The CDR3 DNA sequence: TGTGCCAGCAGCTTAAACCAAGAGACCCAGTACTTC. Residues: CASSLNQETQYF.